Sequencing of this T cell receptor (beta chain) was carried out in a study of spatial heterogeneity in lung cancer. Study background: Unique TCR and UMI combinations averaged more than ten appearances each in raw reads. Study conclusions and caveats: Blood carried ubiquitous expanded tumor TCRs more at resection than follow-up.

As concerns this clonotype: Its target is not known.

Time point meaning: sample taken at primary tumor resection. No cell sorting; template was whole RNA from tumor, lung tissue or PBMC. There were 70 to 80 donors, all of them untreated patients with early-stage non-small cell lung cancer. Germline V gene sequence: CDR1 DFQATT, CDR2 SNEGSKA (reference sequence). Trimming shortened V by 2 bases and J by 0 bases, and 14 bases separated the two germline ends. This CDR3 has 17 residues. TCR cDNA molecules each had a unique molecular identifier. Via MiXCR, TCRdb re-called the 5' RACE reads, giving one row per CDR3 protein. Seen here are 55,000 to 75,000 distinct CDR3 sequences, around 8.4% observed once, and the top ten hold roughly 15%.

The chain employs TRBV20-1 and TRBJ2-6, with a tentative D call TRBD1 (6 bases). The starting material was PBMCs, obtained at surgery. The sequence derives from a female donor with early-stage non-small cell lung cancer. Here the CDR3 DNA reads TGCAGTGCTAGAATCAGGACAGCGTACTCTGGGGCCAACGTCCTGACTTTC. This codes for CSARIRTAYSGANVLTF.